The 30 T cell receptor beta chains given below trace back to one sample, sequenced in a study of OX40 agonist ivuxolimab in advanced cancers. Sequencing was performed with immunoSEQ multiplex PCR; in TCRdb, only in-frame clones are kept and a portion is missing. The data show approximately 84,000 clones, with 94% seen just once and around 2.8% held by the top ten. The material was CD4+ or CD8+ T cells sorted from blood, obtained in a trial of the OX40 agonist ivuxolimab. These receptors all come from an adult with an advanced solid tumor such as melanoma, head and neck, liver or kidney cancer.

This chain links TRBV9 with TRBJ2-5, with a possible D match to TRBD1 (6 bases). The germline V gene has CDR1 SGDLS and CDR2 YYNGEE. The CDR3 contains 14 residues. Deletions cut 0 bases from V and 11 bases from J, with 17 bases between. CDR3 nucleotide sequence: TGTGCCAGCAGCGTAGCGGGGACAACCCTAGAGCAGTACTTC. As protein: CASSVAGTTLEQYF. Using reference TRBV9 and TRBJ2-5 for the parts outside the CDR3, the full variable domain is DSGVTQTPKHLITATGQRVTLRCSPRSGDLSVYWYQQSLDQGLQFLIQYYNGEERAKGNILERFSAQQFPDLHSELNLSSLELGDSALYFCASSVAGTTLEQYFGPGTRLLVL.

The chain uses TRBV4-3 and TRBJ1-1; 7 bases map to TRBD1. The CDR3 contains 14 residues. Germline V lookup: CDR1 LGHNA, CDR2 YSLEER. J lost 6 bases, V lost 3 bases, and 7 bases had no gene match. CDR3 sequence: CASSQIQGWPEAFF. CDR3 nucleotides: TGCGCCAGCAGCCAGATACAGGGGTGGCCTGAAGCTTTCTTT.

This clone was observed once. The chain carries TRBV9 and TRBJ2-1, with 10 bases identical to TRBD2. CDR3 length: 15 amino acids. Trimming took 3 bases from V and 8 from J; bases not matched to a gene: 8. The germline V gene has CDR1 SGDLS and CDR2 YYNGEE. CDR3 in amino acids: CASSASGGAGDEQFF. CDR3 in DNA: TGTGCCAGCAGCGCCAGCGGGGGGGCCGGGGATGAGCAGTTCTTC.

The CDR3 region is CASSLGQGGYEQYF. CDR3 bases: TGTGCCAGCAGTTTGGGACAGGGGGGCTACGAGCAGTACTTC. This chain joins TRBV6-5 and TRBJ2-7, with 11 nucleotides matching TRBD1. The length of the CDR3 is 14 residues. CDR1 MNHEY and CDR2 SVGAGI come from the germline V gene. The junction had 2 bases not matched to a gene; V was cut back by 4 bases and J by 3 bases.

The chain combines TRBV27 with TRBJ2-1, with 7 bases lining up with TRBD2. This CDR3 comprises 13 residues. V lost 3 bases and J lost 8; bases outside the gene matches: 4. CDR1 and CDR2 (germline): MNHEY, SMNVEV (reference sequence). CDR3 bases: TGTGCCAGCAGTTTGGGAGGGTCGCATGAGCAGTTCTTC. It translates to CASSLGGSHEQFF.

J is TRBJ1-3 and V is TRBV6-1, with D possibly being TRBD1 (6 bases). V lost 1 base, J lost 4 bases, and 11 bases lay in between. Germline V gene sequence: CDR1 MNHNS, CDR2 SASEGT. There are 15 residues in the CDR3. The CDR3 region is CASSEVRTAGNTIYF. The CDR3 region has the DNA TGTGCCAGCAGTGAAGTTCGGACAGCGGGAAACACCATATATTTT.

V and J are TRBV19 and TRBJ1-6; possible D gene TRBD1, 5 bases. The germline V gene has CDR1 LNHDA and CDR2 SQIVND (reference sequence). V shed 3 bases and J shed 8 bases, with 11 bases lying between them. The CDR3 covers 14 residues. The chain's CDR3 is CASSIDSAYSPLHF. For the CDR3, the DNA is TGTGCCAGTAGTATTGACAGCGCCTATTCACCCCTCCACTTT.

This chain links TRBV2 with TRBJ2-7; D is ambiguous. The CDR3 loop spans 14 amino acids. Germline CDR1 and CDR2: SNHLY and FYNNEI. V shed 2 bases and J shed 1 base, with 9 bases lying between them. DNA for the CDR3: TGTGCCAGCAGTGAACTCTCCAGTTCCTACGAGCAGTACTTC. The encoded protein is CASSELSSSYEQYF.

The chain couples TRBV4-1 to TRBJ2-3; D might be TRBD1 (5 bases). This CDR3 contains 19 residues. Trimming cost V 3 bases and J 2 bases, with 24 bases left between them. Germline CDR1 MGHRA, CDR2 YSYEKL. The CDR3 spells CASSHLIVGARAVTDTQYF. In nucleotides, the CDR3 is TGCGCCAGCAGCCATTTAATAGTAGGGGCCAGGGCCGTCACAGATACGCAGTATTTT.

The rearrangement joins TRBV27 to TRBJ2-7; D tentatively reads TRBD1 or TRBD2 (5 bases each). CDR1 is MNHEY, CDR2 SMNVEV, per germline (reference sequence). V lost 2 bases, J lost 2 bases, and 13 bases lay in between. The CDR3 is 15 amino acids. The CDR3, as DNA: TGTGCCAGCAGTTTAATGGCCGGGACCGCCTACGAGCAGTACTTC. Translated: CASSLMAGTAYEQYF.

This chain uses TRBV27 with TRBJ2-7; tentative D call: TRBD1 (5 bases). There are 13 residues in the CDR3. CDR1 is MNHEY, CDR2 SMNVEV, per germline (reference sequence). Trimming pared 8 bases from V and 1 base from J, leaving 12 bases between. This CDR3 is CASSSTDSYEQYF. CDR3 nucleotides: TGTGCCAGCTCCTCGACAGATTCCTACGAGCAGTACTTC.

Written as DNA, the CDR3 is TGTGCCAGCAGCCAAGAGAGCGCGACAGGGGAGGAGACCCAGTACTTC. This codes for CASSQESATGEETQYF. The J gene is TRBJ2-5, the V gene TRBV14, with 8 bases fitting TRBD1. V was clipped by 0 bases and J by 5 bases; unmatched bases: 8. CDR1 SGHDN and CDR2 FVKESK come from the germline V gene. The CDR3 is made up of 16 amino acids. Based on the CDR3 plus reference TRBV14 and TRBJ2-5, the full variable domain is EAGVTQFPSHSVIEKGQTVTLRCDPISGHDNLYWYRRVMGKEIKFLLHFVKESKQDESGMPNNRFLAERTGGTYSTLKVQPAELEDSGVYFCASSQESATGEETQYFGPGTRLLVL.

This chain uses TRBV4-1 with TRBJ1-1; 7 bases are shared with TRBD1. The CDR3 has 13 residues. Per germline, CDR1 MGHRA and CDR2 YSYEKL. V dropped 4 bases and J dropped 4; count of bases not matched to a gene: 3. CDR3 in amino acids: CASSPWTGTEAFF. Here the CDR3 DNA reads TGCGCCAGCAGCCCTTGGACAGGCACTGAAGCTTTCTTT.

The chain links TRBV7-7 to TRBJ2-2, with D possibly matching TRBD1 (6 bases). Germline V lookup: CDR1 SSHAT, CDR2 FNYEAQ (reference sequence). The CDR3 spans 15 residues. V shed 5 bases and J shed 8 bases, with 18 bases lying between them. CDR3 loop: CASSLGHGGAGELFF. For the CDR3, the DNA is TGTGCCAGCAGCCTGGGACATGGGGGAGCGGGGGAGCTGTTTTTT.

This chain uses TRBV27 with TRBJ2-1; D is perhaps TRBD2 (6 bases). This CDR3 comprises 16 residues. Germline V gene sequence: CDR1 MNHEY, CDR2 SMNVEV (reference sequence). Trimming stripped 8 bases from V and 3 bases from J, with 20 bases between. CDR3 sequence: CASAPKGRDLYNEQFF. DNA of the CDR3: TGTGCCAGCGCCCCGAAGGGGCGGGACCTCTACAATGAGCAGTTCTTC.

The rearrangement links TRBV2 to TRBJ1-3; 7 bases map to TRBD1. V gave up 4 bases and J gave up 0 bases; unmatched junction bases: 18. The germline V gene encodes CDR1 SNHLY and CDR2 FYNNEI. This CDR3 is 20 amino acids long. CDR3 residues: CASSGGGVVGDSLSGNTIYF. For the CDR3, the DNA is TGTGCCAGCAGTGGGGGTGGGGTCGTCGGGGACAGTCTCTCTGGAAACACCATATATTTT.

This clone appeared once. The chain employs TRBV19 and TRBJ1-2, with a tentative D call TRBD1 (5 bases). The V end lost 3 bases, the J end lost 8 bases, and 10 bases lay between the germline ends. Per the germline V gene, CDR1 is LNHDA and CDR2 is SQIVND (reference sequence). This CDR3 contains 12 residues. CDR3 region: CASSIAGSGYTF. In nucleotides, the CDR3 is TGTGCCAGTAGTATTGCAGGGTCCGGCTACACCTTC.

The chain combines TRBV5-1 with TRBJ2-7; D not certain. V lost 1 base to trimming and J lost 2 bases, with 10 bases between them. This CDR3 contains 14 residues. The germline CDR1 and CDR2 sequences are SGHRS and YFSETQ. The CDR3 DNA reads TGCGCCAGCAGCTTGTTTGACGGAGCCTACGAGCAGTACTTC. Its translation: CASSLFDGAYEQYF. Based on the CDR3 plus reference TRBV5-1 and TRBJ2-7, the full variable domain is KAGVTQTPRYLIKTRGQQVTLSCSPISGHRSVSWYQQTPGQGLQFLFEYFSETQRNKGNFPGRFSGRQFSNSRSEMNVSTLELGDSALYLCASSLFDGAYEQYFGPGTRLTVT.

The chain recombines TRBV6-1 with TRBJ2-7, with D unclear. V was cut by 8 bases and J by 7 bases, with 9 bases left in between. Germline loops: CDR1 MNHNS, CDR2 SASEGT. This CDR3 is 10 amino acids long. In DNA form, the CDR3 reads TGTGCCAGCCTTTTTAGGGAGCAGTACTTC. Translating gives CASLFREQYF.

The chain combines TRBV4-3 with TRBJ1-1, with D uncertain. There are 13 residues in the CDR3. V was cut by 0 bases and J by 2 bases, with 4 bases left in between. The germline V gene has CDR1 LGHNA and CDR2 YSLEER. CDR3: CASSQEHNTEAFF. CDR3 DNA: TGCGCCAGCAGCCAAGAACATAACACTGAAGCTTTCTTT.

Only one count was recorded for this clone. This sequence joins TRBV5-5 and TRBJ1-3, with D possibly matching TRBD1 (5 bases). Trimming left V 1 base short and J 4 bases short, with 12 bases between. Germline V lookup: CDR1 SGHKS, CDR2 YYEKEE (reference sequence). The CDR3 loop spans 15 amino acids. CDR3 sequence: CASSLLEGLGNTIYF. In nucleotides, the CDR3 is TGTGCCAGCAGCTTGCTGGAGGGGCTCGGAAACACCATATATTTT.

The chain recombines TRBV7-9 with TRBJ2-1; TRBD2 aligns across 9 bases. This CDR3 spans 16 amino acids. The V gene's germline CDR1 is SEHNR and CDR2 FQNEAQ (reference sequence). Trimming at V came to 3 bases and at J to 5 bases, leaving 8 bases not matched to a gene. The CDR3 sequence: CASSFRGGLAHNEQFF. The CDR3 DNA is TGTGCCAGCAGCTTCCGAGGGGGACTAGCCCACAATGAGCAGTTCTTC.

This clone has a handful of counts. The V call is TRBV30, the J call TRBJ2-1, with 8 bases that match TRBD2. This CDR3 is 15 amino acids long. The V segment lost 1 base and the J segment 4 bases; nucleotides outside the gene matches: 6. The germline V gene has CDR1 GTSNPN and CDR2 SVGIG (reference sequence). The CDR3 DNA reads TGTGCCTGGAGTGCCCGACTAGCGAGATACAATGAGCAGTTCTTC. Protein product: CAWSARLARYNEQFF.

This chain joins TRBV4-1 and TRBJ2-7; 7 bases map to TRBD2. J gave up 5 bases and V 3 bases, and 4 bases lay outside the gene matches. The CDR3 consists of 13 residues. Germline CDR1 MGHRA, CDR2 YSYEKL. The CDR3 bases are TGCGCCAGCAGCCACGGGACTATAGACGAGCAGTACTTC. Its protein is CASSHGTIDEQYF.

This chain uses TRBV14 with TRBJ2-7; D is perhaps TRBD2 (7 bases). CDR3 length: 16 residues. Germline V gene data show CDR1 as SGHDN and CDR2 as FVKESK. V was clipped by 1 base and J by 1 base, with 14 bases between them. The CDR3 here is CASSQGLGGPSYEQYF. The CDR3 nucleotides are TGTGCCAGCAGCCAAGGGCTCGGGGGGCCTTCCTACGAGCAGTACTTC.

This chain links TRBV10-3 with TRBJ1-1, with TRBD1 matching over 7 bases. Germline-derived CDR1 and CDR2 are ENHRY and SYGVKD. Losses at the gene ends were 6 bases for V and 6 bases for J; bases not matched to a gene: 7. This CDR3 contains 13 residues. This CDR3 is CAIRGGGTAEAFF. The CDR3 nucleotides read TGTGCCATCAGGGGGGGCGGGACAGCTGAAGCTTTCTTT.

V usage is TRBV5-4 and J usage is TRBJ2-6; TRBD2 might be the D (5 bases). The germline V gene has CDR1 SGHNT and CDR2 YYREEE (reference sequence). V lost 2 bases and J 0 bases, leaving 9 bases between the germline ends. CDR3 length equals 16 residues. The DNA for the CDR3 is TGTGCCAGCAGCTTCGGGGAAAACTCTGGGGCCAACGTCCTGACTTTC. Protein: CASSFGENSGANVLTF. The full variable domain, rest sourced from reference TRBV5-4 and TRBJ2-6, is ETGVTQSPTHLIKTRGQQVTLRCSSQSGHNTVSWYQQALGQGPQFIFQYYREEENGRGNFPPRFSGLQFPNYSSELNVNALELDDSALYLCASSFGENSGANVLTFGAGSRLTVL.

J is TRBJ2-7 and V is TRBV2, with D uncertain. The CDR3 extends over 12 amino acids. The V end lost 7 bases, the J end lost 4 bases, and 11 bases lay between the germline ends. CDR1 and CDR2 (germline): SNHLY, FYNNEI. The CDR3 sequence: CASIRADYEQYF. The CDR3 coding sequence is TGTGCCAGCATCCGGGCCGATTACGAGCAGTACTTC.

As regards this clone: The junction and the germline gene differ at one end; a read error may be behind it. This CDR3 is CASSVGTDYSYTF. CDR3 nucleotides: TGTGCCAGCAGCGTAGGGACAGACTATAGCTACACCTTC. The gene calls are TRBV9 and TRBJ1-2, with TRBD1 as a possible D gene (6 bases). Germline CDR1 is SGDLS and CDR2 is YYNGEE. The CDR3 totals 13 residues.

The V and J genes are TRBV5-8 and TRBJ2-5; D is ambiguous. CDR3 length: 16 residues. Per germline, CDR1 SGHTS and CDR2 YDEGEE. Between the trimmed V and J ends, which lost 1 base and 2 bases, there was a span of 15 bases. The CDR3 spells CASSLREGVGQETQYF. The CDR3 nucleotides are TGTGCCAGCAGCTTGAGAGAAGGCGTTGGGCAAGAGACCCAGTACTTC.